This T cell receptor (beta chain) was captured by sequencing in a study of T-cell reconstitution after alpha-beta-depleted transplantation in children. Study observations and caveats: Newly generated T cells supplied most T-cell counts and diversity one year post-transplant.

Unique molecular identifiers were used in preparing the TCRbeta library. MiXCR, run by TCRdb on the PCR reads, gives a single entry per CDR3 protein. The table records under 750,000 distinct CDR3 sequences, roughly 23% of them present only once. This CDR3 contains 14 residues. Germline V gene data show CDR1 as MNHEY and CDR2 as SVGEGT. V lost 2 bases to trimming and J lost 0 bases, with 8 bases between them. There are many counts of this clonotype. Its antigen is still unknown. The chain carries TRBV6-2 or TRBV6-3 and TRBJ2-7; weak D call: TRBD1 (5 bases). Sequencing was performed on PBMCs, mostly from graft donor cells, taken 360 days after TCRalphabeta/CD19-depleted stem cell transplant. This receptor was obtained from a boy younger than two who had a stem cell transplant for acute myeloid leukemia, so the T cells may come from the graft donor. CDR3 bases: TGTGCCAGCAGTTACGCGACAGTCTCCTACGAGCAGTACTTC. The encoded protein is CASSYATVSYEQYF.